This TCR beta chain stems from a study of response to subunit inactivated influenza vaccine (dated by TCRdb to 2016 to 2019). Background on the whole study: The study used deep quantitative T cell receptor repertoire profiling to track responses to a trivalent subunit inactivated influenza vaccine.

This clonotype turned up a few times. The clone's antigen remains unknown. Nothing much larger sits one base from this clone, and base qualities are not available. The library was made by RT-PCR. Sequencing relied on an Illumina HiSeq 2500. The public reads were reanalyzed by TCRdb: fastp trimming at Q25, MiXCR alignment, in-frame beta chains only. Rows with a matching CDR3 protein are joined into one entry that keeps the most common DNA and genes. The sample records about 520,000 distinct CDR3 sequences, 25% of which are singletons. The ten largest clones capture 1.9% of the sample. What the research found in general, with its limitations: The authors suggested that each seasonal influenza vaccination may recruit only a limited number of new T cells.

Including cysteine and phenylalanine, the CDR3 has 15 amino acids. CDR3 DNA only is kept here, 45 bases in frame from base 1. From V the trimming removes 4 bases and from J it removes 1 base, while the gene matches leave 9 bases of the junction unaccounted for. CDR1 and CDR2 are drawn from the germline V gene: SQVTM, ANQGSEA. The sample here was CD4+ T cells sorted from PBMCs, taken 5 days after vaccination. This clonotype was obtained from a man aged 45-65 years who received an inactivated influenza vaccine. Donor details come from another sample of the same person, matched by shared clones. The V and J segments used are TRBV29-1 and TRBJ1-1; the central 7 bases match TRBD1. The CDR3 region has the sequence CSVAGTETGNTEAFF. The DNA is TGCAGCGTTGCCGGGACAGAGACGGGGAACACTGAAGCTTTCTTT.